Listed here are 25 T cell receptor beta chains from one sample, sequenced in a study of cytomegalovirus exposure and HLA in healthy donors. Vbeta (60) and Jbeta (13) primers were used in the PCR. Clones were read by immunoSEQ multiplex PCR, and TCRdb kept only the in-frame ones, dropping some. The table shows roughly 170,000 clones, with over 65% occurring only once. Sequencing was performed on PBMCs. Receptor source: a woman between 25 and 40 years old in good health and CMV-seropositive.

The V call is TRBV9, the J call TRBJ2-1; TRBD2 matches 15 bases. The germline V gene encodes CDR1 SGDLS and CDR2 YYNGEE. The CDR3 has 19 amino acids. V dropped 3 bases and J dropped 6; count of bases not matched to a gene: 13. In nucleotides, the CDR3 is TGTGCCAGCAGCGCTTCCACCGGGACTAGCGGGAGGTTGGGCAATGAGCAGTTCTTC. Translation: CASSASTGTSGRLGNEQFF.

The CDR3 sequence is CASSLVGIRTSIETQYF. CDR3 sequence (DNA): TGTGCCAGCAGCTTAGTTGGGATCCGGACTAGCATAGAGACCCAGTACTTC. The chain has TRBV11-3 and TRBJ2-5; TRBD2 matches at 8 bases. J was trimmed by 4 bases and V by 1 base; bases with no gene match: 11. The germline gives CDR1 SGHNT, CDR2 YENEEA. CDR3 length: 17 residues.

The chain combines TRBV7-9 with TRBJ2-5, with 9 bases identical to TRBD2. Looked up from germline, CDR1 is SEHNR and CDR2 is FQNEAQ (reference sequence). The CDR3 extends over 15 amino acids. Trimming cost V 1 base and J 2 bases; bases outside gene matches: 2. CDR3 sequence (DNA): TGTGCCAGCAGCTTAGTGGGACTAGCTCAAGAGACCCAGTACTTC. Translating it yields CASSLVGLAQETQYF.

This clone is a singleton in its sample. The V gene is TRBV9, the J gene TRBJ2-1; 8 bases are a match to TRBD2. Germline V CDR1 and CDR2: SGDLS, YYNGEE. The CDR3 runs 13 residues. Losses at the gene ends were 4 bases for V and 9 bases for J; bases not matched to a gene: 6. The CDR3 protein is CASSPGTSTEQFF. The CDR3 DNA is TGTGCCAGCAGCCCGGGGACTAGTACTGAGCAGTTCTTC.

This rearrangement joins TRBV4-1 to TRBJ1-1; 9 bases align to TRBD1. There are 17 residues in the CDR3. Trimming at V came to 4 bases and at J to 3 bases, leaving 12 bases not matched to a gene. Germline assignment: CDR1 MGHRA and CDR2 YSYEKL. Here the CDR3 DNA reads TGCGCCAGCAGCCCTCCGGGACAGGGTTACGCGCACACTGAAGCTTTCTTT. Protein product: CASSPPGQGYAHTEAFF.

V and J are TRBV6-1 and TRBJ2-5, with 8 bases fitting TRBD1. The CDR3 runs 15 residues. Trimming removed 6 bases from V and 3 bases from J; junction bases left unmatched: 9. Germline-derived CDR1 and CDR2 are MNHNS and SASEGT. The CDR3 reads CASRNPGQGEETQYF. The CDR3 nucleotides are TGTGCCAGCAGGAACCCTGGACAGGGAGAAGAGACCCAGTACTTC.

The chain recombines TRBV2 with TRBJ2-3; 8 nucleotides line up with TRBD2. Trimming at V came to 4 bases and at J to 0 bases, leaving 9 bases not matched to a gene. This CDR3 has 17 residues. Germline V lookup: CDR1 SNHLY, CDR2 FYNNEI. The CDR3: CASSVEIAGRSTDTQYF. The DNA of the CDR3 is TGTGCCAGCAGTGTTGAGATAGCGGGAAGAAGCACAGATACGCAGTATTTT.

The V call is TRBV5-1, the J call TRBJ1-1; D might be TRBD1 (5 bases). V was pared by 4 bases and J by 11 bases, with 18 bases between. The CDR3 length is 13 residues. Germline CDR1 reads SGHRS; CDR2 reads YFSETQ. The CDR3 DNA reads TGCGCCAGCAGCGGGGTCGGGGGTACGGATGCTTTCTTT. Translation gives CASSGVGGTDAFF.

CDR3 sequence (DNA): TGTGCCAGCAGTGGCAACACAGGGCTGGAGACCCAGTACTTC. Residues: CASSGNTGLETQYF. The rearrangement uses TRBV27 and TRBJ2-5; tentatively, D is TRBD1 (6 bases). V lost 5 bases and J 5 bases, leaving 15 bases between the germline ends. The CDR3 has 14 residues. CDR1 MNHEY and CDR2 SMNVEV come from the germline V gene (reference sequence).

The chain is built from TRBV19 and TRBJ1-2; possibly TRBD1 for D (5 bases). This CDR3 spans 14 amino acids. The V gene's germline CDR1 is LNHDA and CDR2 SQIVND (reference sequence). V lost 7 bases to trimming and J lost 7 bases, with 19 bases between them. CDR3 in DNA: TGTGCCAGTACTGAGGGTATGGGGGGTCTTGGCTACACCTTC. Protein: CASTEGMGGLGYTF.

The chain links TRBV19 to TRBJ1-5; TRBD1 is a possible D gene (6 bases). CDR1 LNHDA and CDR2 SQIVND come from the germline V gene (reference sequence). V was cut by 6 bases and J by 5 bases, with 20 bases left in between. The CDR3 spans 16 residues. CDR3 residues: CASRGGVSVIYQPQHF. The CDR3 region has the DNA TGTGCCAGTAGAGGGGGGGTCTCGGTAATTTATCAGCCCCAGCATTTT. The full variable domain, completed using reference TRBV19 and TRBJ1-5, is DGGITQSPKYLFRKEGQNVTLSCEQNLNHDAMYWYRQDPGQGLRLIYYSQIVNDFQKGDIAEGYSVSREKKESFPLTVTSAQKNPTAFYLCASRGGVSVIYQPQHFGDGTRLSIL.

The gene calls are TRBV27 and TRBJ2-7; 7 bases are a match to TRBD1. The CDR3 has 15 amino acids. V lost 2 bases, J lost 4 bases, and 8 bases stayed unmatched. Looked up from germline, CDR1 is MNHEY and CDR2 is SMNVEV (reference sequence). CDR3 residues: CASSLRDRTLYEQYF. CDR3 DNA: TGTGCCAGCAGTTTACGGGACAGAACCCTATACGAGCAGTACTTC.

The gene calls are TRBV27 and TRBJ1-1; D possibly corresponds to TRBD1 (5 bases). Germline V gene lookup returns CDR1 MNHEY and CDR2 SMNVEV (reference sequence). V lost 6 bases to trimming and J lost 0 bases, with 17 bases between them. This CDR3 spans 16 amino acids. The CDR3 bases are TGTGCCAGCAGCCGTATCCGAACAGGTATGAACACTGAAGCTTTCTTT. Its protein is CASSRIRTGMNTEAFF.

The V gene is TRBV7-9, the J gene TRBJ1-5; the D gene is possibly TRBD1 (6 bases). The germline V gene has CDR1 SEHNR and CDR2 FQNEAQ (reference sequence). The V end was cut by 5 bases, the J end by 4 bases, with 18 bases between. The CDR3 is 16 amino acids. CDR3 DNA: TGTGCCAGCAGCCCCACAGGGTCGGGGAATAATCAGCCCCAGCATTTT. This codes for CASSPTGSGNNQPQHF.

The chain combines TRBV5-4 with TRBJ2-7; 8 bases are shared with TRBD1. Germline V gives CDR1 SGHNT, CDR2 YYREEE (reference sequence). Germline trimming cut 7 bases from V and 2 bases from J; bases unmatched to any gene: 8. This CDR3 region has 14 residues. DNA of the CDR3: TGTGCCAGCCGAGCGGACAGGGTAACCTACGAGCAGTACTTC. Protein: CASRADRVTYEQYF.

The gene calls are TRBV19 and TRBJ1-3, with TRBD1 matching 7 bases. Germline-derived CDR1 and CDR2 are LNHDA and SQIVND (reference sequence). The CDR3 extends over 16 amino acids. After removal of 7 bases from V and 0 bases from J, the junction contained 9 bases not matched to a gene. CDR3 nucleotides: TGTGCCAGTAAGAGGACAGGTGTTAACTCTGGAAACACCATATATTTT. Protein product: CASKRTGVNSGNTIYF.

Only a few counts were recorded for this clone. The genes are TRBV28 and TRBJ2-2; 10 bases are a match to TRBD1. V trimming: 7 bases; J trimming: 6 bases; junction bases outside the gene matches: 11. This CDR3 is built from 16 residues. Germline V lookup: CDR1 MDHEN, CDR2 SYDVKM. CDR3 in DNA: TGTGCCAGCATCCAGGTCAGGACAGGGGGATCCGGGGAGCTGTTTTTT. Translation: CASIQVRTGGSGELFF.

The chain carries TRBV6-5 and TRBJ2-1, with D tentatively TRBD2 (6 bases). The CDR3 spans 16 residues. CDR1 and CDR2 from the germline V gene are MNHEY and SVGAGI. V lost 0 bases to trimming and J lost 4 bases, with 13 bases between them. The CDR3 here is CASSYSGGLGYNEQFF. CDR3 sequence (DNA): TGTGCCAGCAGTTACTCCGGGGGACTGGGTTACAATGAGCAGTTCTTC.

The chain carries TRBV29-1 and TRBJ1-2; 7 positions agree with TRBD1. J gave up 3 bases and V 3 bases, and 13 bases lay outside the gene matches. The V gene's germline CDR1 is SQVTM and CDR2 ANQGSEA. The CDR3 totals 16 residues. The CDR3 here is CSVDRATTGRYYGYTF. DNA for the CDR3: TGCAGCGTTGATAGGGCTACGACAGGGCGGTACTATGGCTACACCTTC.

The chain is built from TRBV2 and TRBJ1-2; D remains unclear. CDR1 is SNHLY, CDR2 FYNNEI, per germline. Trimming pared 2 bases from V and 2 bases from J, leaving 15 bases between. This CDR3 spans 16 amino acids. Written as DNA, the CDR3 is TGTGCCAGCAGTGAATCCGACACGCCGTCAAACTATGGCTACACCTTC. Its translation is CASSESDTPSNYGYTF.

V and J are TRBV4-2 and TRBJ2-7; D ambiguous. The CDR3 spans 15 residues. Deletions cut 0 bases from V and 0 bases from J, with 9 bases between. Germline V gives CDR1 LGHNA, CDR2 YNFKEQ. This CDR3 is CASSQELRGSYEQYF. CDR3 nucleotides: TGTGCCAGCAGCCAAGAACTACGAGGCTCCTACGAGCAGTACTTC.

The genes are TRBV13 and TRBJ2-1; 13 positions match TRBD2. Germline V CDR1 and CDR2: PRHDT, FYEKMQ (reference sequence). The CDR3 has 15 amino acids. Unmatched junction bases numbered 8, after V lost 5 bases and J lost 10 bases. The CDR3 here is CASSALLAGGREQFF. The CDR3 DNA reads as TGTGCCAGCAGCGCGTTACTAGCGGGAGGGCGGGAGCAGTTCTTC.

This clone was detected only a few times. The chain employs TRBV5-6 and TRBJ2-7, with 7 bases matching TRBD1. The germline V gene has CDR1 SGHDT and CDR2 YYEEEE. V was pared by 4 bases and J by 4 bases, with 14 bases of the junction left unmatched. The CDR3 has 16 residues. The CDR3 protein is CASSPLGQYVGYEQYF. CDR3 DNA sequence: TGTGCCAGCAGCCCTCTGGGACAGTACGTGGGGTACGAGCAGTACTTC. Variable domain in full (rest from reference TRBV5-6 and TRBJ2-7): DAGVTQSPTHLIKTRGQQVTLRCSPKSGHDTVSWYQQALGQGPQFIFQYYEEEERQRGNFPDRFSGHQFPNYSSELNVNALLLGDSALYLCASSPLGQYVGYEQYFGPGTRLTVT.

The chain links TRBV11-3 to TRBJ2-4; D may be TRBD2 (7 bases). Germline CDR1 and CDR2: SGHNT and YENEEA. V dropped 4 bases and J dropped 0 bases, with 16 bases sitting between them. This CDR3 is 17 amino acids long. The CDR3 spells CASSSTREGGAKNIQYF. In nucleotides, the CDR3 is TGTGCCAGCAGCTCCACAAGGGAGGGGGGAGCCAAAAACATTCAGTACTTC.

In its sample, this clone was seen a few times. J is TRBJ2-7 and V is TRBV25-1; 8 nucleotides line up with TRBD2. This CDR3 is built from 14 residues. The J segment lost 3 bases and the V segment lost 2 bases, leaving 3 bases of the junction unmatched. Germline CDR1 reads MGHDK; CDR2 reads SYGVNS. The CDR3 DNA sequence: TGTGCCAGCAGTGAACTAGCGGGTTACTACGAGCAGTACTTC. Protein: CASSELAGYYEQYF.